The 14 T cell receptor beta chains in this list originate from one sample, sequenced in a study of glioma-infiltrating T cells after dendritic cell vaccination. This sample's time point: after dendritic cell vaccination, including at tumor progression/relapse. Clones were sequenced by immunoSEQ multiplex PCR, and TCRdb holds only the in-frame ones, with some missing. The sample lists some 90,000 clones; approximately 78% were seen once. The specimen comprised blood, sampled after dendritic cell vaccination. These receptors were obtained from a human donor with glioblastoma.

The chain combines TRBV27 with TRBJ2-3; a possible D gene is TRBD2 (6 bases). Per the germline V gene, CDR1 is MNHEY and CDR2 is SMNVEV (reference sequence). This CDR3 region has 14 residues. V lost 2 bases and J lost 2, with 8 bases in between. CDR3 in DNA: TGTGCCAGCAGTTTAGCGGGACTCACAGATACGCAGTATTTT. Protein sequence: CASSLAGLTDTQYF.

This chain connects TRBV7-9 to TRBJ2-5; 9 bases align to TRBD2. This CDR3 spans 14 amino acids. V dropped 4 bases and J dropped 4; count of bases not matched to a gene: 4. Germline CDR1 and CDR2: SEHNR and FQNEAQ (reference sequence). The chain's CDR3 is CASSYSGSGETQYF. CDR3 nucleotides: TGTGCCAGCAGCTATAGCGGGAGTGGAGAGACCCAGTACTTC.

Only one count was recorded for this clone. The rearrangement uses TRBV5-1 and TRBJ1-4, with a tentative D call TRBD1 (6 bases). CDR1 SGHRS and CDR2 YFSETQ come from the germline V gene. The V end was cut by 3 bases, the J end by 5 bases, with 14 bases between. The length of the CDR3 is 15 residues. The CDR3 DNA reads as TGCGCCAGCAGCTCTATGGGGGCGGCAAATGAAAAACTGTTTTTT. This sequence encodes CASSSMGAANEKLFF.

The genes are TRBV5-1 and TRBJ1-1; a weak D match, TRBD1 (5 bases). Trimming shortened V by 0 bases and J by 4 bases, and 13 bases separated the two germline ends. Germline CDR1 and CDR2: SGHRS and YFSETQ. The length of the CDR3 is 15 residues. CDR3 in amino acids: CASSLGLGGGTEAFF. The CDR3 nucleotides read TGCGCCAGCAGCTTGGGGTTGGGGGGGGGCACTGAAGCTTTCTTT. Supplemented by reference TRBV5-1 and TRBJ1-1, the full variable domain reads KAGVTQTPRYLIKTRGQQVTLSCSPISGHRSVSWYQQTPGQGLQFLFEYFSETQRNKGNFPGRFSGRQFSNSRSEMNVSTLELGDSALYLCASSLGLGGGTEAFFGQGTRLTVV.

The CDR3, as DNA: TGTGCCAGCAGCACCGGGGGTATGAACACTGAAGCTTTCTTT. It translates to CASSTGGMNTEAFF. This chain links TRBV14 with TRBJ1-1, with TRBD1 as a possible D gene (5 bases). The CDR3 has 14 residues. Germline V gene lookup returns CDR1 SGHDN and CDR2 FVKESK. V lost 5 bases to trimming and J lost 0 bases, with 10 bases between them. Looking up the rest from reference TRBV14 and TRBJ1-1 gives the full variable domain: EAGVTQFPSHSVIEKGQTVTLRCDPISGHDNLYWYRRVMGKEIKFLLHFVKESKQDESGMPNNRFLAERTGGTYSTLKVQPAELEDSGVYFCASSTGGMNTEAFFGQGTRLTVV.

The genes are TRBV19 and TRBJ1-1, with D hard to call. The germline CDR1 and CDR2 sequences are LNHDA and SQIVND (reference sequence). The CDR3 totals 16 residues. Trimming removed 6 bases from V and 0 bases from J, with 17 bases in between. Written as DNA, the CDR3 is TGTGCCAGTAGCCCGGGGTTGAGCAGTATGAACACTGAAGCTTTCTTT. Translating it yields CASSPGLSSMNTEAFF.

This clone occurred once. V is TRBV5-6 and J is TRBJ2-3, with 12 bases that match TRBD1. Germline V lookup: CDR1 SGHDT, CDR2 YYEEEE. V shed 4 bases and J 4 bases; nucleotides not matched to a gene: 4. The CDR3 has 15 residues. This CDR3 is CASSRDRGRSDTQYF. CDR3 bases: TGTGCCAGCAGCCGGGACAGGGGGCGCTCAGATACGCAGTATTTT.

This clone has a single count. This chain's CDR3 is CASTLLAELQETQYF. CDR3 DNA: TGCGCCAGCACCCTACTAGCGGAGCTACAAGAGACCCAGTACTTC. The V and J genes are TRBV5-1 and TRBJ2-5, with 8 bases matching TRBD2. V trimming: 6 bases; J trimming: 2 bases; junction bases outside the gene matches: 9. Germline-derived CDR1 and CDR2 are SGHRS and YFSETQ. This CDR3 region has 15 residues.

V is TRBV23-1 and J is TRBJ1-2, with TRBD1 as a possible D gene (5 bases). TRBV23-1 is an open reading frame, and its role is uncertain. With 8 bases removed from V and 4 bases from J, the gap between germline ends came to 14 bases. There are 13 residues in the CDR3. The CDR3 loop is CASLGGDPYGYTF. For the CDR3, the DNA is TGCGCCAGCCTTGGGGGGGACCCCTATGGCTACACCTTC.

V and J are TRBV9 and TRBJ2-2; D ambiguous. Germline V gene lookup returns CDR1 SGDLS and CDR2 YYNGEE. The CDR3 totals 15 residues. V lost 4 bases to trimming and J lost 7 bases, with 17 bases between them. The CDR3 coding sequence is TGTGCCAGCAGCCCCCGGTTCTTGGGCCGCGGGGAGCTGTTTTTT. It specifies CASSPRFLGRGELFF.

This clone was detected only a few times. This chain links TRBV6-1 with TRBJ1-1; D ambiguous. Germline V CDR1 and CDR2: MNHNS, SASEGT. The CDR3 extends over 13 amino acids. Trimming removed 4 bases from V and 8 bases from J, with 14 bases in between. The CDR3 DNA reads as TGTGCCAGCAGTGTATCTGGGCTGGGCGAAGCTTTCTTT. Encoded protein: CASSVSGLGEAFF.

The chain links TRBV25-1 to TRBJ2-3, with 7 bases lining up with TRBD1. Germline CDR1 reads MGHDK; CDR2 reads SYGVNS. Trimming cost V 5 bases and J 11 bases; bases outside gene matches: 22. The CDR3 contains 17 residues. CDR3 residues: CASSPLTGAGAGMRQYF. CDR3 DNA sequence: TGTGCCAGCAGTCCTCTTACAGGGGCAGGTGCTGGTATGAGGCAGTATTTT.

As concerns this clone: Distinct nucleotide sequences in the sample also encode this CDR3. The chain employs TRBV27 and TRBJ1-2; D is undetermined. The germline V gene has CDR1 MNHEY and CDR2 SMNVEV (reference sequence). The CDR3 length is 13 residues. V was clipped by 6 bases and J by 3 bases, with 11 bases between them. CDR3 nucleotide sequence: TGTGCCAGCAGCCTAGACGGAGACTATGGCTACACCTTC. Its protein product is CASSLDGDYGYTF.

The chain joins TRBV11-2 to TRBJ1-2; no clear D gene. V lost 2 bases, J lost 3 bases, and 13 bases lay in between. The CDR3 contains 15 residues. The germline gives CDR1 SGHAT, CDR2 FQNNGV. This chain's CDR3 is CASSLSDNQHYGYTF. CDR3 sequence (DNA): TGTGCCAGCAGCTTATCCGACAACCAGCACTATGGCTACACCTTC.